Below are 9 T cell receptor beta chains sequenced from a single sample in a study of beta chain features in type 1 diabetes (dated by TCRdb to the late 2010s). Libraries were built with the immunoSEQ multiplex PCR assay. The High Capacity cDNA Reverse Transcription Kit was used to reverse transcribe all of the isolated RNA, meaning that expressed TCRB transcripts were what got sequenced. TCRdb took this table from immuneACCESS and kept in-frame rearrangements with V and J called. Such tables lack part of the clones; where checked against another copy, unresolved V genes explain under half of the gap, and the rest is unexplained. Within this sample are some 240,000 clones, with about a tenth of them counted one time only. The ten largest clones add up to roughly 1.4% of the sample. Sequencing used central memory CD4+ T cells from blood. The receptors stem from a man aged 18 to 29 in good health.

With respect to this clone: This same CDR3 is encoded by further DNA sequences in the sample. The chain combines TRBV30 with TRBJ2-1; D may match TRBD1 or TRBD2 (6 bases each). From germline, CDR1 is GTSNPN and CDR2 SVGIG (reference sequence). There are 15 residues in the CDR3. V was pared by 0 bases and J by 5 bases, with 14 bases between. The CDR3, as DNA: TGTGCCTGGAGTGTAGGGGGGAGTATCCACAATGAGCAGTTCTTC. It yields the protein CAWSVGGSIHNEQFF.

This clone was observed many times. This chain uses TRBV15 with TRBJ2-6; D unclear. CDR3 length: 15 residues. Germline loops: CDR1 LNHNV, CDR2 YYDKDF (reference sequence). Trimming shortened V by 3 bases and J by 6 bases, and 12 bases separated the two germline ends. This CDR3 reads CATSSDTLLANVLTF. CDR3 DNA: TGTGCCACCAGCAGCGACACCCTATTGGCCAACGTCCTGACTTTC.

In its sample, this clone was seen a few times. V is TRBV4-2 and J is TRBJ2-3; D possibly corresponds to TRBD2 (6 bases). The V end was cut by 0 bases, the J end by 0 bases, with 16 bases between. The CDR3 sequence is 18 residues long. Germline V gene sequence: CDR1 LGHNA, CDR2 YNFKEQ. The chain's CDR3 is CASSQDLPTAGSTDTQYF. As DNA, the CDR3 is TGTGCCAGCAGCCAAGATCTACCCACTGCGGGGAGCACAGATACGCAGTATTTT.

The chain has TRBV30 and TRBJ2-3; TRBD2 aligns across 8 bases. The CDR3 extends over 13 amino acids. In germline, CDR1 is GTSNPN, CDR2 SVGIG (reference sequence). The V segment lost 5 bases and the J segment 4 bases; nucleotides outside the gene matches: 5. The DNA for the CDR3 is TGTGCCTGGGGACAGCGGGAGCCAGATACGCAGTATTTT. Amino acids: CAWGQREPDTQYF. Filled out from reference TRBV30 and TRBJ2-3, the complete variable domain reads SQTIHQWPATLVQPVGSPLSLECTVEGTSNPNLYWYRQAAGRGLQLLFYSVGIGQISSEVPQNLSASRPQDRQFILSSKKLLLSDSGFYLCAWGQREPDTQYFGPGTRLTVL.

J is TRBJ2-5 and V is TRBV5-1; perhaps TRBD2 as D (6 bases). V was cut by 5 bases and J by 2 bases, with 16 bases left in between. This CDR3 has 15 amino acids. Germline V lookup: CDR1 SGHRS, CDR2 YFSETQ. The CDR3 is CASRGLSGAQETQYF. CDR3 nucleotides: TGCGCCAGCAGGGGCCTTAGCGGAGCGCAAGAGACCCAGTACTTC.

This clone was seen only a few times. The chain combines TRBV29-1 with TRBJ1-5, with D maybe TRBD1 (6 bases). The germline V and J ends were trimmed by 5 bases and 5 bases, with 13 bases remaining between them. The CDR3 spans 13 residues. Looked up from germline, CDR1 is SQVTM and CDR2 is ANQGSEA. CDR3 loop: CSVSTGQHQPQHF. The DNA of the CDR3 is TGCAGCGTTTCGACAGGCCAACATCAGCCCCAGCATTTT.

The chain carries TRBV29-1 and TRBJ1-5; 7 nucleotides agree with TRBD1. The V gene end was trimmed by 6 bases and the J gene end by 1 base; junction bases not matched to a gene: 6. The CDR3 runs to 14 residues. Germline V gene sequence: CDR1 SQVTM, CDR2 ANQGSEA. The CDR3 DNA follows: TGCAGCGTCGCGCCACAGGGGAGCAATCAGCCCCAGCATTTT. The encoded protein is CSVAPQGSNQPQHF.

This chain links TRBV28 with TRBJ1-2, with D hard to call. Between the trimmed V and J ends, which lost 3 bases and 1 base, there was a span of 12 bases. The CDR3 is made up of 15 amino acids. Germline V gene lookup returns CDR1 MDHEN and CDR2 SYDVKM. The CDR3 DNA sequence: TGTGCCAGCAGTTTTTGGCTGCAAGTTAACTATGGCTACACCTTC. Amino acids: CASSFWLQVNYGYTF.

This clone was counted only a few times. V and J are TRBV30 and TRBJ1-2, with no clear D. Germline V lookup: CDR1 GTSNPN, CDR2 SVGIG (reference sequence). The CDR3 is 11 residues long. V lost 4 bases to trimming and J lost 7 bases, with 10 bases between them. The CDR3 is CAWTGGIGYTF. In DNA form, the CDR3 reads TGTGCCTGGACGGGCGGCATTGGCTACACCTTC. Full variable domain (outside the CDR3, taken from reference TRBV30 and TRBJ1-2): SQTIHQWPATLVQPVGSPLSLECTVEGTSNPNLYWYRQAAGRGLQLLFYSVGIGQISSEVPQNLSASRPQDRQFILSSKKLLLSDSGFYLCAWTGGIGYTFGSGTRLTVV.